This TCR beta chain is drawn from a study of identical twins. The CDR3 sequence is 11 residues long. Germline CDR1 is DFQATT and CDR2 is SNEGSKA (reference sequence). Trimming removed 0 bases from V and 8 bases from J, with 7 bases in between. Study outcomes and limitations: Recombination models fit unrelated individuals' TCR alpha sharing but underestimated twins'.

TCRdb reprocessed the 5' RACE reads with MiXCR, giving one entry per CDR3 protein. Among some 210,000 distinct CDR3 sequences listed, about a sixth were seen once. Comment on this clonotype: The antigen is undetermined.

The sample was also reused in another study, on T cells expressing NK-cell markers. That work states: The authors sequenced eight donors, of whom seven were HCMV-seropositive and one was seronegative.

The chain combines TRBV20-1 with TRBJ1-2; no reliable D call. The TCR was taken from a young woman in good health. Sequencing was carried out using CD8+ T cells sorted from blood. This CDR3 reads CSARDGDGYTF. The CDR3 DNA is TGCAGTGCTAGAGATGGCGACGGCTACACCTTC.